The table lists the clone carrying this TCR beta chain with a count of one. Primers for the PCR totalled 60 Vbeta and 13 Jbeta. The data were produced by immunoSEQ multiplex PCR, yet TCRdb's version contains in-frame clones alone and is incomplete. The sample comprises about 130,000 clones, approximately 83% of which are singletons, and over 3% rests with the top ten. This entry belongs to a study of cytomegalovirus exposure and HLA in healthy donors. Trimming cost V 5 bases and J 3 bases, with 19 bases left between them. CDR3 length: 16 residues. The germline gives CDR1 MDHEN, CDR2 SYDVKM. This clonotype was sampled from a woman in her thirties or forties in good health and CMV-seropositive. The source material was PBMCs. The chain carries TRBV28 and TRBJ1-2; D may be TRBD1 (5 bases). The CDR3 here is CASSISLTRGYYGYTF. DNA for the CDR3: TGTGCCAGCAGTATATCCCTAACGCGGGGGTACTATGGCTACACCTTC.